The following is a T cell receptor (beta chain) sequence with its context. Its cognate antigen is unknown. RNA transcripts were the template for amplifying TCR beta CDR3 regions. In the first-round RT-PCR of the TCR CDR3, the HTBI primer set was used. TCRdb redid the calling of the multiplex PCR reads with MiXCR, one entry per CDR3 protein. This sample has over 700,000 distinct CDR3 sequences; around 20% occur once, and the top ten carry approximately 15%. Lactation, pregnancy, other autoimmune disease or uncontrolled infection led to exclusion of patients. This record comes from a study of T cells in Graves' hyperthyroidism and ophthalmopathy. V was cut by 1 base and J by 4 bases, with 10 bases left in between. The CDR3 has 14 residues. CDR1 and CDR2 (germline): LNHNV, YYDKDF (reference sequence). Study-level results: Model output signaled ophthalmopathy a median around 6.9 months ahead of onset.

The chain has TRBV15 and TRBJ1-2, with D uncertain. The sequence was collected from a woman aged 50 to 65 with Graves' hyperthyroidism that later progressed to Graves' ophthalmopathy. Sequences were obtained from blood. Here the CDR3 DNA reads TGTGCCACCAGCAGAGGTAGCCGCAGCTATGGCTACACCTTC. It translates to CATSRGSRSYGYTF.